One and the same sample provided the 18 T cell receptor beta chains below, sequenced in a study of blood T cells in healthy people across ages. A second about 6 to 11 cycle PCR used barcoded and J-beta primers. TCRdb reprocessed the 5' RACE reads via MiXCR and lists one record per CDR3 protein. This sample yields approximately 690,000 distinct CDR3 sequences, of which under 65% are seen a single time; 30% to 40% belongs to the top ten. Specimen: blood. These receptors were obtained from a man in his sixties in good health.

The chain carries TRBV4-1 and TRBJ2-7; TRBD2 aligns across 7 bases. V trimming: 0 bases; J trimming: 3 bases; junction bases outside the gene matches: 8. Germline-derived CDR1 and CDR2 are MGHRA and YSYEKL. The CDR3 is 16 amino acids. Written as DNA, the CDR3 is TGCGCCAGCAGCCAAGATCTAGAGGTAGCGGGCTACGAGCAGTACTTC. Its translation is CASSQDLEVAGYEQYF.

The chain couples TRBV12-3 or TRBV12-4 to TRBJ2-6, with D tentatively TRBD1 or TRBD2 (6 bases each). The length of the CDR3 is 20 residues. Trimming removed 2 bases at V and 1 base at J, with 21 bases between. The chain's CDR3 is CASSLHWGAATRSGANVLTF. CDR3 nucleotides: TGTGCCAGCAGTTTACACTGGGGGGCAGCCACCCGATCTGGGGCCAACGTCCTGACTTTC.

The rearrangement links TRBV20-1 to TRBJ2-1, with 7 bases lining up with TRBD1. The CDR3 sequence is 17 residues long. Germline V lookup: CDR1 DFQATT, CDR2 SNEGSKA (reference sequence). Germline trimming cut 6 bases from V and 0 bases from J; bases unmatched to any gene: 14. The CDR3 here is CSAQGVGRASSYNEQFF. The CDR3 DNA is TGCAGTGCCCAGGGGGTGGGGCGGGCGAGCTCCTACAATGAGCAGTTCTTC.

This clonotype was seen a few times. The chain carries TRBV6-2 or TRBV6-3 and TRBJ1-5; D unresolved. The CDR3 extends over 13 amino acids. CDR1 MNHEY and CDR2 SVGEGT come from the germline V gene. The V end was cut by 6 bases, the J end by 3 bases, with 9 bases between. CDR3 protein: CASRGTVNQPQHF. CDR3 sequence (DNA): TGTGCCAGCAGGGGAACAGTCAATCAGCCCCAGCATTTT.

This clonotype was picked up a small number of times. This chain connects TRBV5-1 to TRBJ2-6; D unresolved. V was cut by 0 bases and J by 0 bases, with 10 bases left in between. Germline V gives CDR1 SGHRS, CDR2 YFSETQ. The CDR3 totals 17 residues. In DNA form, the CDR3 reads TGCGCCAGCAGCTTGGGCTCAAAAGACTCTGGGGCCAACGTCCTGACTTTC. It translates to CASSLGSKDSGANVLTF.

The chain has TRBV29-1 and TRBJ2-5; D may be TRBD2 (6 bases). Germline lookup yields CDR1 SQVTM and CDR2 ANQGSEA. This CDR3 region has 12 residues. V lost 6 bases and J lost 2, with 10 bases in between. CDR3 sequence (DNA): TGCAGCGTGACGGGACTTCAAGAGACCCAGTACTTC. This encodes CSVTGLQETQYF.

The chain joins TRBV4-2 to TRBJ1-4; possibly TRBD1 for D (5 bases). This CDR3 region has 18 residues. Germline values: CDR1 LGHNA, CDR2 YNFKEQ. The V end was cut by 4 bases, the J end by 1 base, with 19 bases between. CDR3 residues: CASSLLIGAGQTNEKLFF. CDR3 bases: TGTGCCAGCAGCCTTCTAATTGGTGCAGGGCAAACTAATGAAAAACTGTTTTTT.

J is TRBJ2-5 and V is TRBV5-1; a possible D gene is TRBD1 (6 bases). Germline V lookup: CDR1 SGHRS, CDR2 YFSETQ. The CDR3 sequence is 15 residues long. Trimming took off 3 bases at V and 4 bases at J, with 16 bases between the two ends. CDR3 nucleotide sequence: TGCGCCAGCAGCTCTGGGGGCATAGGACGAGAGACCCAGTACTTC. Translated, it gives CASSSGGIGRETQYF.

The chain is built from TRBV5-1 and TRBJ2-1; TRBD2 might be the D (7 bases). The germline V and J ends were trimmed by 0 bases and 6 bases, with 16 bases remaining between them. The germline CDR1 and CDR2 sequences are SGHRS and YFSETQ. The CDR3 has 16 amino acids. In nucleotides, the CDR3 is TGCGCCAGCAGCTTGGAGGTGGGGGGGCTTGTCAATGAGCAGTTCTTC. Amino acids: CASSLEVGGLVNEQFF. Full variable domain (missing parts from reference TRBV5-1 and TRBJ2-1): KAGVTQTPRYLIKTRGQQVTLSCSPISGHRSVSWYQQTPGQGLQFLFEYFSETQRNKGNFPGRFSGRQFSNSRSEMNVSTLELGDSALYLCASSLEVGGLVNEQFFGPGTRLTVL.

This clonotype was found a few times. For the CDR3, the DNA is TGTGCCAGCAGCCATTTCGGTTTCGGCAATGAGCAGTTCTTC. This gives the protein CASSHFGFGNEQFF. The chain employs TRBV3-1 and TRBJ2-1, with D unresolved. This CDR3 has 14 residues. Per germline, CDR1 LGHDT and CDR2 YNNKEL (reference sequence). V lost 3 bases and J 6 bases, leaving 12 bases between the germline ends.

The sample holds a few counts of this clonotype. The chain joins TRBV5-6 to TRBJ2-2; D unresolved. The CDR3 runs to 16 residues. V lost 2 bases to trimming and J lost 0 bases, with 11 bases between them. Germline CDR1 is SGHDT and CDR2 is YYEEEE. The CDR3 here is CASSFVDGSNTGELFF. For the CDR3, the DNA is TGTGCCAGCAGCTTCGTCGACGGGTCGAACACCGGGGAGCTGTTTTTT. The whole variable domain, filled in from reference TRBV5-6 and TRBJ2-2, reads DAGVTQSPTHLIKTRGQQVTLRCSPKSGHDTVSWYQQALGQGPQFIFQYYEEEERQRGNFPDRFSGHQFPNYSSELNVNALLLGDSALYLCASSFVDGSNTGELFFGEGSRLTVL.

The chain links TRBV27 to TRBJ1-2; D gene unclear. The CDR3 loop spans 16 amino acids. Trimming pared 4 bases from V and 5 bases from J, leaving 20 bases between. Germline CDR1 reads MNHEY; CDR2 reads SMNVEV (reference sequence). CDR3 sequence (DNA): TGTGCCAGCAGTTCCCTCGACCGACTCGGTTCGTATGGCTACACCTTC. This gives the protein CASSSLDRLGSYGYTF.

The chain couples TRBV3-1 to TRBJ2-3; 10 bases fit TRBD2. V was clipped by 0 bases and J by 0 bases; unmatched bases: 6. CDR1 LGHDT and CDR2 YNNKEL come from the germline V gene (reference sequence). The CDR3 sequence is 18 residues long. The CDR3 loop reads CASSQDQRGGASTDTQYF. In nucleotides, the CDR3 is TGTGCCAGCAGCCAAGATCAGCGGGGGGGTGCTAGCACAGATACGCAGTATTTT.

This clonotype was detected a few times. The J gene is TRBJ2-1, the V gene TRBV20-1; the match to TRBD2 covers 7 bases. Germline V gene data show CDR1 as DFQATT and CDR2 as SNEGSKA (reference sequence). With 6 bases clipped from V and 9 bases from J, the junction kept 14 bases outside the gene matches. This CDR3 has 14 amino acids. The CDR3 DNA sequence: TGCAGTGCAGGGCTCGGGACTATTACAGCTGAGCAGTTCTTC. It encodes CSAGLGTITAEQFF.

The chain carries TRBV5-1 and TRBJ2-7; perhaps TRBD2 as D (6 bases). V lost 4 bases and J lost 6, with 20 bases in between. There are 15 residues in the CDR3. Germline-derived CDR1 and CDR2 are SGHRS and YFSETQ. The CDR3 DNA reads TGCGCCAGCAGCCCGGGATGGGGGGTGGATGCCGAGCAGTACTTC. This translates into CASSPGWGVDAEQYF.

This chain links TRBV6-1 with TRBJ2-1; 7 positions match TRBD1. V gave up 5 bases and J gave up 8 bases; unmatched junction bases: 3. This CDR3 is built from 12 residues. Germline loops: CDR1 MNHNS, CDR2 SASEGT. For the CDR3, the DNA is TGTGCCAGCAGTAAGGGGGCTTATGAGCAGTTCTTC. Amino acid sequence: CASSKGAYEQFF.

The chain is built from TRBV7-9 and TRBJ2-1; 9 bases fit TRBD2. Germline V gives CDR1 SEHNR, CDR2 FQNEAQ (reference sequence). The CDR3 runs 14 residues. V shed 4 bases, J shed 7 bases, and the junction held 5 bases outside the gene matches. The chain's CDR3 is CASSWGLAENEQFF. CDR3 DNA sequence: TGTGCCAGCAGCTGGGGACTAGCAGAGAATGAGCAGTTCTTC.

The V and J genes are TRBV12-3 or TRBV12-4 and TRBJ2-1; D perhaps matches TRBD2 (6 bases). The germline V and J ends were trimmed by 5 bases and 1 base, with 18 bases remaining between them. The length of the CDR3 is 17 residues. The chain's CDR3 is CASSPIGGAGSYNEQFF. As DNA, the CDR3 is TGTGCCAGCAGTCCGATCGGGGGAGCGGGTTCCTACAATGAGCAGTTCTTC.